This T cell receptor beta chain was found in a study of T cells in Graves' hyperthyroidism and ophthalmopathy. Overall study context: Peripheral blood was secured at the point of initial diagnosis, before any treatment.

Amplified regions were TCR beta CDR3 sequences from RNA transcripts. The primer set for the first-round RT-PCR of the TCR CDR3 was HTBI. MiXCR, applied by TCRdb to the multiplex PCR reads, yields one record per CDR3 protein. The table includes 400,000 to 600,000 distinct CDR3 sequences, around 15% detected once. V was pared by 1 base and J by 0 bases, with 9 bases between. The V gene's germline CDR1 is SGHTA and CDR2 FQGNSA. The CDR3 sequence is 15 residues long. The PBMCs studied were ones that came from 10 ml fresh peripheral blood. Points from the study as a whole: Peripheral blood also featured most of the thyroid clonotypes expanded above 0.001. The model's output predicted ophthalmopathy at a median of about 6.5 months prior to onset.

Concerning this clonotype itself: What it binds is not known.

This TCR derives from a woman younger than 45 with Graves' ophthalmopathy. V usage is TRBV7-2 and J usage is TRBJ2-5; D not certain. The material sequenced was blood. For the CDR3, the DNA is TGTGCCAGCAGCTTAGGAATCGCAGACCAAGAGACCCAGTACTTC. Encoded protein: CASSLGIADQETQYF.